Given below is one TCR beta chain in context. Antigen: not known. This sample is drawn from a study of shared clonotypes between healthy human individuals. Study-level points and caveats: Generally, estimated richness proved larger in naive subsets than it did in memory subsets. Sampling covered nothing but blood. Tissue TCR repertoires likely differ from those found in blood.

Trimming shortened V by 4 bases and J by 4 bases, and 18 bases separated the two germline ends. This CDR3 spans 16 amino acids. The germline gives CDR1 SGHRS, CDR2 YFSETQ. Genomic DNA of every subset was divided equally among multiple immunoSEQ plates. Assay used: immunoSEQ multiplex PCR; TCRdb lists only in-frame clones, some missing. The repertoire consists of over a million clones, with 60% to 80% occurring once and the leading ten covering around 1.4%. The clonotype originates from a man aged 18 to 35 in good health. The sequenced sample consisted of memory CD4+ T cells sorted from blood. Subset described: CD45RA-negative fraction. The rearrangement joins TRBV5-1 to TRBJ1-5; tentatively, D is TRBD1 (5 bases). Written as DNA, the CDR3 is TGCGCCAGCAGCAAAAACCCCGGGACTCCAAATCAGCCCCAGCATTTT. Translated: CASSKNPGTPNQPQHF.